This T cell receptor beta chain derives from a study of CD4 and CD8 cells across lung adenocarcinoma regions. The germline V gene encodes CDR1 MNHNS and CDR2 SASEGT. The CDR3 is 12 residues long. Trimming shortened V by 0 bases and J by 7 bases, and 6 bases separated the two germline ends. MiXCR, applied by TCRdb to the PCR reads, yields one record per CDR3 protein. The table lists around 19,000 distinct CDR3 sequences, approximately 54% of them singletons. The patients had localized lung adenocarcinoma, a non-small cell subtype. The sequencing sample was made of CD8+ T cells from the center of a lung tumor. The origin of this receptor is a female donor with lung adenocarcinoma. The CD4 and CD8 labels of this study may be unreliable. V and J are TRBV6-1 and TRBJ2-5; D gene unclear. Here the CDR3 DNA reads TGTGCCAGCAGTGAAGCCCTGGGGACCCAGTACTTC. It encodes CASSEALGTQYF.